This TCR beta chain was sequenced for a study of identifying expanded T cells in peripheral blood. Some clones are missing from TCRdb's copy, which holds only in-frame ones; the method was immunoSEQ multiplex PCR. The sample contains 70,000 to 95,000 clones, around nine tenths of which appear only once. A note on this clone: Its target is not known.

Findings of the study overall: Across healthy donors, higher total template counts meant significantly greater approximately two-week count variance.

Healthy donors had no documented immune events, such as infections, while sampled. Sample: blood. This sequence was found in a person aged 18 to 70 in good health.

CDR3 loop: CASSLQESSYEQYF. The CDR3 coding sequence is TGTGCCAGCAGCCTGCAGGAGAGTTCCTACGAGCAGTACTTC. The chain employs TRBV2 and TRBJ2-7; no firm D call. The CDR3 has 14 amino acids. Germline V gene data show CDR1 as SNHLY and CDR2 as FYNNEI. Trimming removed 6 bases from V and 1 base from J, with 13 bases in between.